The table lists the clone carrying this TCR beta chain with many counts. Its antigen is still unknown. This record belongs to a study of T cells in Graves' hyperthyroidism and ophthalmopathy. General study findings and limits: Ophthalmopathy was separated from stable hyperthyroidism by a 13 V-J model.

Authors of the study amplified TCR beta CDR3 regions from RNA transcripts. HTBI primers were the set used in a first-round RT-PCR of the TCR CDR3. TCRdb processed the multiplex PCR reads anew with MiXCR; each CDR3 protein has one entry. The top ten clones hold roughly 15% of a sample with more than 550,000 distinct CDR3 sequences, around a sixth of them seen once. Recently diagnosed hyperthyroidism of less than 2 months' duration affected patients aged 18 to 65. Out of 10 ml of fresh peripheral blood came the PBMCs. CDR1 DFQATT and CDR2 SNEGSKA come from the germline V gene (reference sequence). This CDR3 region has 16 residues. With 0 bases clipped from V and 4 bases from J, the junction kept 10 bases outside the gene matches.

Sequenced input: blood. The rearrangement uses TRBV20-1 and TRBJ2-5, with TRBD2 matching 8 bases. This sequence originates from a man between 50 and 59 years old with Graves' hyperthyroidism. The CDR3 region is CSARDSKGGRRETQYF. For the CDR3, the DNA is TGCAGTGCTAGAGATTCGAAGGGCGGGAGGCGAGAGACCCAGTACTTC.